This TCR beta chain was found in a study of blood T cell repertoires in COVID-19. Study-level background: COVID-19 samples, acute and convalescent, were from the United States, Italy and Spain. In each case, the material was cDNA or gDNA derived from T cells, B-cell-depleted T cells, or PBMCs.

This clone was counted only a few times. The repertoire was sequenced with immunoSEQ multiplex PCR; TCRdb's copy has only in-frame clones and lacks some. The sample lists tens of thousands of clones, 90% to 95% occurring once. This sequence originates from a woman aged 50 to 60 in a cohort sampled during active COVID-19. Sequenced: peripheral blood.

Written as DNA, the CDR3 is TGTGCCATCAGTGAGTCCCGGGGCAATCAGCCCCAGCATTTT. Translated, it gives CAISESRGNQPQHF. The chain joins TRBV10-3 to TRBJ1-5; D gene ambiguous. The V gene lost 0 bases and the J gene lost 2 bases, with 5 bases spanning the gap. The CDR3 is made up of 14 amino acids. Germline V gene data show CDR1 as ENHRY and CDR2 as SYGVKD.